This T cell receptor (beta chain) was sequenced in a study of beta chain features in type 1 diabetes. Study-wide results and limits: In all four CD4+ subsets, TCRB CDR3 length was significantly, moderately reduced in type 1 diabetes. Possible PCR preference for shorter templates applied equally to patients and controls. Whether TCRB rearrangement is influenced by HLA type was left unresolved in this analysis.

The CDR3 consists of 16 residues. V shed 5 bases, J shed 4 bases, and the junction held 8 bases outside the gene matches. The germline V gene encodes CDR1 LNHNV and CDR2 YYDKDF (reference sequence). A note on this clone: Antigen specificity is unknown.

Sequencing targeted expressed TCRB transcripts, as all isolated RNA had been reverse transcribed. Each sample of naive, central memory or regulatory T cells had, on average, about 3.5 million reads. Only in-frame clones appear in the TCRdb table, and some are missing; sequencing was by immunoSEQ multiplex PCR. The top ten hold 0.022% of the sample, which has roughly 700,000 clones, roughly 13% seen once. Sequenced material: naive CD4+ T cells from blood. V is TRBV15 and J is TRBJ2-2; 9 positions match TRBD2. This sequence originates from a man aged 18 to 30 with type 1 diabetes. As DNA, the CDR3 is TGTGCCACCAGCCCGGCGGGGGGGCCCGGCACCGGGGAGCTGTTTTTT. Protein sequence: CATSPAGGPGTGELFF.